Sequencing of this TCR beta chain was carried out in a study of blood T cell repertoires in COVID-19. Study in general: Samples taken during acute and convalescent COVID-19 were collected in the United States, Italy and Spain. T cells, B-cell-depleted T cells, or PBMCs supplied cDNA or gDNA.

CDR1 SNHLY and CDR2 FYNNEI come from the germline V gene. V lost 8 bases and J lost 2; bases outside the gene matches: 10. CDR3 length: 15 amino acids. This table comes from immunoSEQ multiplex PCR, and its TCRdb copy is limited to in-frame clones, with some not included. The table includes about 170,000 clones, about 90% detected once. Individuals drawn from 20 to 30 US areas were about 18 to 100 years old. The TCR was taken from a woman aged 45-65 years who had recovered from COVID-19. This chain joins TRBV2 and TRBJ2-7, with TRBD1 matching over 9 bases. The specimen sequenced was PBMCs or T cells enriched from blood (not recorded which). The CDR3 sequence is CASSSQGQGPYEQYF. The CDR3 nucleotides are TGTGCCAGCTCCTCCCAGGGACAGGGACCCTACGAGCAGTACTTC.